This TCR beta chain was found in a study of CD8 T cells in Susac syndrome. Study information: Treatment at blood withdrawal was none, corticosteroids, or intravenous immunoglobulin alone in Susac syndrome patients. Study observations and caveats: Roughly 5 Susac-specific public clones appeared in CD8+ TEMRA repertoires, and around 16 in total CD8+ repertoires. Clonal expansion involving Susac CD8+ cells peaked in TEMRA cells and active patients.

V dropped 7 bases and J dropped 8; count of bases not matched to a gene: 12. Germline CDR1 MDHEN, CDR2 SYDVKM. The CDR3 covers 14 residues. Negative isolation yielded CD4+ and CD8+ T cells, and FACS enriched TEMRA cells. Comments on this clonotype: Antigen: not known.

Roughly 0.45 to 1 ug RNA was reverse transcribed with random hexamers. TCRdb passed the immunoSEQ multiplex PCR reads through MiXCR, listing each CDR3 protein once. The sample has about 76,000 distinct CDR3 sequences; over 85% are singletons. The rearrangement links TRBV28 to TRBJ2-7; TRBD2 matches at 9 bases. The TCR was taken from a human donor with Susac syndrome. The sequenced sample was CD8+ T cells from PBMCs. CDR3 bases: TGTGCCAGCACTGCTAGCGGGGACGCTTTGAAGCAGTACTTC. Translating it yields CASTASGDALKQYF. Based on the CDR3 plus reference TRBV28 and TRBJ2-7, the full variable domain is DVKVTQSSRYLVKRTGEKVFLECVQDMDHENMFWYRQDPGLGLRLIYFSYDVKMKEKGDIPEGYSVSREKKERFSLILESASTNQTSMYLCASTASGDALKQYFGPGTRLTVT.